This record covers a single T cell receptor (beta chain). This entry comes from a study of OX40 agonist ivuxolimab in advanced cancers. Background on the study: Patients were dosed with the agonistic anti-OX40 (CD134) antibody ivuxolimab.

The data were produced by immunoSEQ multiplex PCR, yet TCRdb's version contains in-frame clones alone and is incomplete. The sample includes about 51,000 clones, about 80% of them seen just once. Trimming removed 3 bases from V and 0 bases from J, with 6 bases in between. Germline loops: CDR1 ENHRY, CDR2 SYGVKD. CDR3 length equals 14 residues. This specimen consisted of CD4+ or CD8+ T cells sorted from blood, obtained in a trial of the OX40 agonist ivuxolimab. The chain has TRBV10-3 and TRBJ1-5; D not certain. The sequence came from an adult with an advanced solid tumor such as melanoma, head and neck, liver or kidney cancer. CDR3 amino acids: CAISEMISNQPQHF. The CDR3 DNA reads TGTGCCATCAGTGAAATGATTAGCAATCAGCCCCAGCATTTT.